These T cell receptor beta chains were read from a single sample in a study of post-analysis software for immune sequencing data. TCRdb ran MiXCR on the PCR reads and lists one entry per CDR3 protein. The table lists about 460,000 distinct CDR3 sequences, around 40% of them singletons. Sequenced material: blood. These receptors were taken from a girl under 18 with multiple sclerosis. Each CDR3 is given with its conserved first and last residue. A D gene is named only where the DNA matches it firmly. Clone sizes are given selectively: once, few, many, or a class where the clone is expanded.

TRBJ2-7 | . | . | TRBV6-5 | TGTGCCAGCACTCCCCGCAGGGGCTACGAGCAGTACTTC | CASTPRRGYEQYF
TRBJ2-1 | TRBD1 | . | TRBV7-2 | TGTGCCAGCAGCTTCCGGACAGGGCGGCTGAATGAGCAGTTCTTC | CASSFRTGRLNEQFF
TRBJ2-7 | . | few | TRBV20-1 | TGCAGTGCGAGAGGCGGTGACAGCCTACTCGAGCAGTACTTC | CSARGGDSLLEQYF
TRBJ2-2 | . | . | TRBV9 | TGTGCCAGCAGCGGCACCGGGGAGCTGTTTTTT | CASSGTGELFF
TRBJ2-3 | TRBD2 | few | TRBV20-1 | TGCAGTGCTACCCGAAGACTAGCGCAAAGCACAGATACGCAGTATTTT | CSATRRLAQSTDTQYF
TRBJ2-7 | . | few | TRBV6-5 | TGTGCCAGCAGTTACCTGGGGGACGAGCAGTACTTC | CASSYLGDEQYF
TRBJ2-5 | . | . | TRBV7-3 | TGTGCCAGCAGCTCCAGACACAGGGAGGGAGAGACCCAGTACTTC | CASSSRHREGETQYF
TRBJ1-2 | . | . | TRBV7-9 | TGTGCCAGCAGCTTAGGCGGGAGCTGGTATGGCTACACCTTC | CASSLGGSWYGYTF
TRBJ2-5 | . | . | TRBV11-2 | TGTGCCAGCAGCTTAGAATTGGTCTACGAGCAGGACTTC | CASSLELVYEQDF
TRBJ2-1 | TRBD2 | . | TRBV10-3 | TGTGCCATCAGTGAGAAGCGGGAGGGAGACAATGAGCAGTTCTTC | CAISEKREGDNEQFF
TRBJ2-3 | . | few | TRBV5-1 | TGCGCCAGCGCCGGCGAGGTTGATACAGATACGCAGTATTTT | CASAGEVDTDTQYF
TRBJ2-3 | . | once | TRBV5-1 | TGCGCCGGCAGCTTGGTCCCGGCGGATACGCAGTATTTT | CAGSLVPADTQYF
TRBJ2-1 | TRBD2 | few | TRBV7-3 | TGTGCCAGCAGCTTAGTGACTAGCGGGCCGGATGAGCAGTTCTTC | CASSLVTSGPDEQFF
TRBJ2-1 | TRBD2 | . | TRBV9 | TGTGCCAGCAGCGTTACTAGCGCGAGTGGAGTGGGGCAGTTCTTC | CASSVTSASGVGQFF
TRBJ2-3 | . | . | TRBV18 | TGTGCCAGCTCACCTGGCAGGGCCACAGATACGCAGTATTTT | CASSPGRATDTQYF
TRBJ1-6 | TRBD1 | once | TRBV7-3 | TGTGCCAGCAGCGCCGGGACAGGGAGGTCACCCCTCCACTTT | CASSAGTGRSPLHF
TRBJ2-6 | . | . | TRBV29-1 | TGCAGCGTTGAATCGGCGGGGGCCAACGTCCTGACTTTC | CSVESAGANVLTF
TRBJ2-6 | . | . | TRBV28 | TGCGCCAGCAGCTCCCTAAGCTCTGGGGCCAACGTCCTGACTTTC | CASSSLSSGANVLTF
TRBJ2-1 | TRBD2 | . | TRBV4-2 | TGTGCCAGCAGCCAGGGGACTAGTCCCAATGAGCAGTTCTTC | CASSQGTSPNEQFF
TRBJ2-4 | TRBD2 | many | TRBV4-1 | TGCGCCAGCAGCCAGATGGGAGGGCTGGACATTCAGTACTTC | CASSQMGGLDIQYF
TRBJ2-7 | TRBD2 | few | TRBV4-1 | TGCGCCAGCAGCCTAGGCTACGGGACTAGCGGCTCCTACGAGCAGTACTTC | CASSLGYGTSGSYEQYF
TRBJ2-3 | TRBD2 | . | TRBV10-1 | TGCGCCAGCAGAGACGGTAGGACTAGCGGGACAGATACGCAGTATTTT | CASRDGRTSGTDTQYF
TRBJ2-5 | . | . | TRBV20-1 | TGCAGTGCTAGATTACAGGGCGCGGAGACCCAGTACTTC | CSARLQGAETQYF
TRBJ2-3 | . | . | TRBV6-5 | TGTGCCAGCAGCCCAATGGTAATAGCAGACACAGATACGCAGTATTTT | CASSPMVIADTDTQYF
TRBJ2-3 | . | . | TRBV30 | TGTGCCTGGCTGGTACGGGGCAGCACAGATACGCAGTATTTT | CAWLVRGSTDTQYF
TRBJ1-5 | . | . | TRBV2 | TGTGCCAGCAGTAGGGACAATTATAGCAATCAGCCCCAGCATTTT | CASSRDNYSNQPQHF
TRBJ2-1 | . | . | TRBV28 | TGTGCCAGCAGTTTATACGGGGAAAGCTCCTACAATGAGCAGTTCTTC | CASSLYGESSYNEQFF
TRBJ2-5 | TRBD1 | few | TRBV20-1 | TGCAGTGCTAGACCCGACAGGGAGCAAGAGACCCAGTACTTC | CSARPDREQETQYF
TRBJ2-7 | . | . | TRBV21-1 | TGTGCCAGCAGCAGTAGCCCCCCGGATTACGAGCAGTACTTC | CASSSSPPDYEQYF